Listed below are T cell receptor beta chains from one sample, sequenced in a study of beta chain features in type 1 diabetes. Profiled with immunoSEQ multiplex PCR; TCRdb holds only in-frame clones, not every one. Of 200,000 to 250,000 clones in the sample, roughly 70% were seen once. Sequenced input: naive CD4+ T cells from blood. All receptors derive from a young man in good health. Each CDR3 is given with its conserved first and last residue. Each record gives: J gene, V gene, CDR3 protein.

TRBJ2-5	TRBV5-1	CASSLRGGETQYF
TRBJ1-2	TRBV27	CASSSAGGYGYTF
TRBJ1-2	TRBV6-5	CASSRGKGGGYTF
TRBJ2-5	TRBV13	CASSRRLAGEEETQYF
TRBJ2-1	TRBV29-1	CSVYRGGSYNEQFF
TRBJ2-3	TRBV5-6	CASSTSTDTQYF
TRBJ2-3	TRBV30	CAWSGSQGALDTQYF
TRBJ2-1	TRBV10-3	CAIYGGAGLEQFF
TRBJ2-3	TRBV11-2	CASSLSVGEGTDTQYF
TRBJ2-3	TRBV30	CAWSQRLNTQYF
TRBJ1-2	TRBV15	CATSRAAVSNYGYTF
TRBJ2-1	TRBV30	CAWKGTYNEQFF
TRBJ2-7	TRBV18	CASSPPGARSSYEQYF
TRBJ2-5	TRBV18	CASSIIYQETQYF
TRBJ1-5	TRBV29-1	CSVRGGINQPQHF
TRBJ2-5	TRBV7-9	CASSSWDTQETQYF
TRBJ2-2	TRBV7-9	CASSTLTGAGTGELFF
TRBJ2-1	TRBV20-1	CTVPRGGEQFF
TRBJ2-4	TRBV4-1	CASSQDLAGLSIQYF
TRBJ2-7	TRBV4-2	CASSQAERSYEQYF
TRBJ2-7	TRBV7-2	CASSIGTKGDYEQYF
TRBJ2-7	TRBV29-1	CSYTHGSYEQYF
TRBJ2-6	TRBV9	CASSVDGTGLNVLTF
TRBJ2-1	TRBV9	CASSAFMAVYSYNEQFF